This TCR beta chain was sequenced during a study of T-cell memory formation after mild COVID-19. In the study overall: TCR clusters were largely donor specific. Overall study findings and caveats: In pre-infection memory, a portion of responding clones appeared, which suggested that cross-reactive memory joined.

With respect to this clonotype: Its antigen remains unidentified.

Researchers used 5'RACE with constant-segment primers to make TCR alpha and TCR beta cDNA libraries that carry sample barcodes and UMIs. One entry per CDR3 protein, called by TCRdb with MiXCR from the 5' RACE reads. The sample lists 110,000 to 150,000 distinct CDR3 sequences, about 25% occurring once. The CDR3 spans 13 residues. The germline gives CDR1 SGDLS, CDR2 YYNGEE. V was trimmed by 4 bases and J by 4 bases, leaving 9 bases between them. The chain couples TRBV9 to TRBJ2-1; perhaps TRBD2 as D (5 bases). Sequencing used PBMCs or a T cell subset sorted from them (not recorded which). This receptor was identified in an adult woman who had mild COVID-19 (a few samples of this study predate the infection). Cell type and time point are not known. The CDR3 spells CASSPREYNEQFF. In DNA, the CDR3 is TGTGCCAGCAGCCCCCGGGAATACAATGAGCAGTTCTTC.